Each of the 20 T cell receptor beta chains below was sequenced from the same sample in a study of cytomegalovirus exposure and HLA in healthy donors. 60 Vbeta and 13 Jbeta primers were used in PCR. The table came from immunoSEQ multiplex PCR; TCRdb's copy has only in-frame clones and leaves some out. This table has around 37,000 clones, 81% appearing once. The sample was PBMCs. The receptors here all came from a man aged 45-60 years in good health and CMV-seronegative.

This clone was counted a single time. This chain connects TRBV5-4 to TRBJ2-1; tentatively, D is TRBD1 (6 bases). The V gene lost 7 bases and the J gene lost 2 bases, with 16 bases spanning the gap. The germline gives CDR1 SGHNT, CDR2 YYREEE (reference sequence). The CDR3 is made up of 15 amino acids. CDR3 in DNA: TGTGCCAGCGGACCGCAGGGGCTCACCTACAATGAGCAGTTCTTC. Translated, it gives CASGPQGLTYNEQFF.

The J gene is TRBJ2-3, the V gene TRBV6-1, with 11 nucleotides matching TRBD1. Trimming at V came to 2 bases and at J to 6 bases, leaving 4 bases not matched to a gene. Germline CDR1 and CDR2: MNHNS and SASEGT. The CDR3 is made up of 15 amino acids. This chain's CDR3 is CASSELDRGPDTQYF. CDR3 in DNA: TGTGCCAGCAGTGAATTGGACAGGGGGCCTGATACGCAGTATTTT.

The genes are TRBV6-5 and TRBJ2-7; 8 nucleotides line up with TRBD1. The length of the CDR3 is 14 residues. Trimming took 2 bases from V and 3 from J; bases not matched to a gene: 3. The germline V gene has CDR1 MNHEY and CDR2 SVGAGI. CDR3 DNA: TGTGCCAGCAGTTACCGGGGACAGGACTACGAGCAGTACTTC. It codes for CASSYRGQDYEQYF.

The chain joins TRBV30 to TRBJ1-1; TRBD1 is a possible D gene (6 bases). The V gene's germline CDR1 is GTSNPN and CDR2 SVGIG (reference sequence). V lost 5 bases and J lost 3, with 13 bases in between. The CDR3 runs 13 residues. The DNA of the CDR3 is TGTGCCTGGGACGAGACAGGATACACTGAAGCTTTCTTT. It yields the protein CAWDETGYTEAFF. The full variable domain, in which reference TRBV30 and TRBJ1-1 provide the parts outside the CDR3, is SQTIHQWPATLVQPVGSPLSLECTVEGTSNPNLYWYRQAAGRGLQLLFYSVGIGQISSEVPQNLSASRPQDRQFILSSKKLLLSDSGFYLCAWDETGYTEAFFGQGTRLTVV.

There are a few counts of this clone. The V gene is TRBV10-3, the J gene TRBJ2-3, with 7 bases matching TRBD1. Germline values: CDR1 ENHRY, CDR2 SYGVKD. The CDR3 runs to 15 residues. V was clipped by 10 bases and J by 0 bases; unmatched bases: 10. In DNA form, the CDR3 reads TGTGCCACGATTGACAGGGACACTAGCACAGATACGCAGTATTTT. Translating gives CATIDRDTSTDTQYF.

In this sample, this clone turned up a few times. This chain uses TRBV5-4 with TRBJ2-4, with TRBD2 identical over 13 bases. The CDR3 sequence is 20 residues long. J lost 1 base, V lost 3 bases, and 13 bases had no gene match. The germline V gene encodes CDR1 SGHNT and CDR2 YYREEE (reference sequence). In DNA form, the CDR3 reads TGTGCCAGCAGCTCGACACGCTGGACTAGCGGGAGAACGGCCAAAAACATTCAGTACTTC. Protein product: CASSSTRWTSGRTAKNIQYF.

The chain has TRBV30 and TRBJ1-2; a possible D gene is TRBD1 (6 bases). The CDR3 covers 16 residues. Germline V gene lookup returns CDR1 GTSNPN and CDR2 SVGIG (reference sequence). V lost 8 bases, J lost 0 bases, and 22 bases lay in between. CDR3 sequence reads: CATDPDRSGANYGYTF. DNA for the CDR3: TGTGCCACAGACCCGGACAGATCTGGAGCTAACTATGGCTACACCTTC.

The CDR3 protein is CASSYRGWNTGELFF. DNA of the CDR3: TGTGCCAGCAGTTACAGGGGATGGAACACCGGGGAGCTGTTTTTT. This sequence joins TRBV6-5 and TRBJ2-2, with D possibly being TRBD1 (5 bases). Deletions cut 2 bases from V and 1 base from J, with 8 bases between. Germline assignment: CDR1 MNHEY and CDR2 SVGAGI. The CDR3 is 15 residues long.

The chain combines TRBV5-8 with TRBJ1-2, with a tentative D call TRBD1 (5 bases). CDR1 and CDR2 (germline): SGHTS, YDEGEE. There are 15 residues in the CDR3. V was shortened by 0 bases and J by 1 base, with 10 bases between the two germline ends. CDR3 loop: CASSLVGVVNYGYTF. For the CDR3, the DNA is TGTGCCAGCAGCTTGGTAGGGGTAGTTAACTATGGCTACACCTTC.

The genes are TRBV18 and TRBJ1-2, with D possibly matching TRBD1 (5 bases). The CDR3 extends over 12 amino acids. Trimming took 3 bases from V and 8 from J, leaving 10 bases between them. Germline CDR1 is KGHSH and CDR2 is LQKENI. CDR3 nucleotide sequence: TGTGCCAGCTCACCGGCAGGGAAAGGCTACACCTTC. It is translated as CASSPAGKGYTF.

About this clone: One end of the junction fails to match germline, which may point to a read error. The V call is TRBV7-9, the J call TRBJ2-7, with TRBD2 identical over 12 bases. CDR1 is SEHNR, CDR2 FQNEAQ, per germline (reference sequence). The CDR3 runs to 19 residues. CDR3 sequence: CASSPAASGRGGLSYGQYF. The CDR3 nucleotides are TGTGCCAGCAGCCCAGCGGCTAGCGGGAGGGGAGGTTTATCCTACGGGCAGTACTTC.

This sequence joins TRBV27 and TRBJ1-4; D is unresolved. V was trimmed by 1 base and J by 8 bases, leaving 8 bases between them. This CDR3 comprises 13 residues. The germline gives CDR1 MNHEY, CDR2 SMNVEV (reference sequence). CDR3 sequence (DNA): TGTGCCAGCAGTTTATTGGGAGGGGAAAAACTGTTTTTT. This encodes CASSLLGGEKLFF.

The V and J genes are TRBV6-6 and TRBJ2-1, with TRBD2 identical over 7 bases. Per germline, CDR1 MNHNY and CDR2 SVGAGI (reference sequence). V gave up 8 bases and J gave up 4 bases; unmatched junction bases: 11. The CDR3 is 15 amino acids. CDR3 nucleotides: TGTGCCAGCTCCGACCCGGCTAGCGGTTACAATGAGCAGTTCTTC. Encoded protein: CASSDPASGYNEQFF.

The V call is TRBV7-2, the J call TRBJ2-7, with a possible D match to TRBD1 (6 bases). The CDR3 spans 15 residues. Per germline, CDR1 SGHTA and CDR2 FQGNSA. V was trimmed by 2 bases and J by 1 base, leaving 12 bases between them. The CDR3, as DNA: TGTGCCAGCAGCTTATGGACAGACCTATCCTACGAGCAGTACTTC. Amino acids: CASSLWTDLSYEQYF.

By share, this clone ranks as medium-sized. The DNA of the CDR3 is TGCGCCAGCAGCCAAGCCCGCTCGACTAGCGGGTCAGAGCAGTTCTTC. It specifies CASSQARSTSGSEQFF. The chain links TRBV4-3 to TRBJ2-1; 10 positions agree with TRBD2. The J segment lost 10 bases and the V segment lost 1 base, leaving 10 bases of the junction unmatched. CDR1 is LGHNA and CDR2 is YSLEER in the germline V gene. The CDR3 runs 16 residues.

This clone appeared once. The CDR3, as DNA: TGCGCCAGCAGCCAAACCGGACACAGAGCCGGGGAGCTGTTTTTT. Amino acids: CASSQTGHRAGELFF. The chain employs TRBV4-1 and TRBJ2-2, with TRBD1 as a possible D gene (5 bases). Trimming left V 2 bases short and J 6 bases short, with 13 bases between. The germline CDR1 and CDR2 sequences are MGHRA and YSYEKL. The CDR3 extends over 15 amino acids.

This chain links TRBV5-1 with TRBJ2-1; no firm D call. This CDR3 spans 17 amino acids. In germline, CDR1 is SGHRS, CDR2 YFSETQ. The V and J ends lost 3 bases and 8 bases respectively, with 24 bases between them. CDR3 bases: TGCGCCAGCAGCTCCCCGGGTAGCTCCTCACCCGTCCATGAGCAGTTCTTC. Its translation is CASSSPGSSSPVHEQFF.

About this clone: The junction shows a germline mismatch at one end, possibly a read error. The V call is TRBV7-9, the J call TRBJ1-5; D ambiguous. Germline V gene lookup returns CDR1 SEHNR and CDR2 FQNEAQ (reference sequence). The CDR3 sequence is 13 residues long. CDR3 sequence (DNA): TGTTCCAGCAGCATAAATCCGGATCAGCCCCAGCATTTT. Amino acid sequence: CSSSINPDQPQHF.

The gene calls are TRBV7-9 and TRBJ1-2; D unresolved. The CDR3 has 15 residues. Trimming removed 1 base from V and 4 bases from J, with 13 bases in between. From germline, CDR1 is SEHNR and CDR2 FQNEAQ (reference sequence). The CDR3 DNA follows: TGTGCCAGCAGCTTAGACGACGCGGCGGTCTATGGCTACACCTTC. This encodes CASSLDDAAVYGYTF. Full variable domain (missing parts from reference TRBV7-9 and TRBJ1-2): DTGVSQNPRHKITKRGQNVTFRCDPISEHNRLYWYRQTLGQGPEFLTYFQNEAQLEKSRLLSDRFSAERPKGSFSTLEIQRTEQGDSAMYLCASSLDDAAVYGYTFGSGTRLTVV.

This sequence joins TRBV9 and TRBJ1-2; D is ambiguous. Germline values: CDR1 SGDLS, CDR2 YYNGEE. The CDR3 extends over 15 amino acids. V was trimmed by 4 bases and J by 0 bases, leaving 13 bases between them. DNA for the CDR3: TGTGCCAGCAGCCCTGATATACCAGCTAACTATGGCTACACCTTC. Protein: CASSPDIPANYGYTF.